This is a list of T cell receptor beta chains from one sample in a study of blood T cells in healthy people across ages. From the 5' RACE reads, TCRdb called clonotypes with MiXCR, one entry per CDR3 protein. Here the sample spans roughly 500,000 distinct CDR3 sequences, around 24% being singletons. These same records also appear under a second study, on T cells of mothers and their children.

Sequencing was performed on blood. The receptor source for this set is a boy between 10 and 17 years old in good health. Each CDR3 is given with its conserved first and last residue. A D gene is named only where the DNA matches it firmly. Only part of the rows carry a size: once, few, many, or a class if the clone is expanded.

j_call: TRBJ2-7; d_call: NA; clone_size: NA; v_call: TRBV6-1; cdr3_nt: TGTGCCAGCAGTGACCCTATGACCGGGGTTGGGCAGTACTTC; cdr3_aa: CASSDPMTGVGQYF
j_call: TRBJ1-6; d_call: NA; clone_size: NA; v_call: TRBV7-9; cdr3_nt: TGTGCCAGCAGCTTAGGGGACGGTAGTGGTTCACCCCTCCACTTT; cdr3_aa: CASSLGDGSGSPLHF
j_call: TRBJ1-1; d_call: NA; clone_size: few; v_call: TRBV5-1; cdr3_nt: TGCGCCAGCAGCTCCAGGGAGGTCACTGAAGCTTTCTTT; cdr3_aa: CASSSREVTEAFF
j_call: TRBJ2-2; d_call: TRBD2; clone_size: NA; v_call: TRBV29-1; cdr3_nt: TGCAGCGTGGAACTAGCGGGAGACCTGAACACCGGGGAGCTGTTTTTT; cdr3_aa: CSVELAGDLNTGELFF
j_call: TRBJ1-5; d_call: NA; clone_size: many; v_call: TRBV6-5; cdr3_nt: TGTGCCAGCAGAGGGGGGAGCAATCAGCCCCAGCATTTT; cdr3_aa: CASRGGSNQPQHF
j_call: TRBJ2-2; d_call: NA; clone_size: NA; v_call: TRBV5-1; cdr3_nt: TGCGCCTCGGGACAAGTAAACACCGGGGAGCTGTTTTTT; cdr3_aa: CASGQVNTGELFF
j_call: TRBJ1-1; d_call: TRBD1; clone_size: once; v_call: TRBV27; cdr3_nt: TGTGCCAGCAGTTCAGGGGGCTCGTCGAACACTGAAGCTTTCTTT; cdr3_aa: CASSSGGSSNTEAFF
j_call: TRBJ2-5; d_call: TRBD1; clone_size: NA; v_call: TRBV6-2/TRBV6-3; cdr3_nt: TGTGCCAGCAGCCCTACCCGACAGGGAACACAAGAGACCCAGTACTTC; cdr3_aa: CASSPTRQGTQETQYF
j_call: TRBJ1-4; d_call: NA; clone_size: NA; v_call: TRBV7-9; cdr3_nt: TGTGCCAGCAGCGACCGGGGGACTAATGAAAAACTGTTTTTT; cdr3_aa: CASSDRGTNEKLFF
j_call: TRBJ2-5; d_call: NA; clone_size: NA; v_call: TRBV14; cdr3_nt: TGTGCCAGCAGCCAACGGGGAACCGAGACCCAGTACTTC; cdr3_aa: CASSQRGTETQYF
j_call: TRBJ1-5; d_call: NA; clone_size: NA; v_call: TRBV4-3; cdr3_nt: TGCGCCAGCAGCCAAGTAGTGGGGGACAATCAGCCCCAGCATTTT; cdr3_aa: CASSQVVGDNQPQHF
j_call: TRBJ1-2; d_call: NA; clone_size: few; v_call: TRBV20-1; cdr3_nt: TGCAGTGCTCAGCCCCAAGCAGGGAAGAATGGCTACACCTTC; cdr3_aa: CSAQPQAGKNGYTF
j_call: TRBJ2-1; d_call: TRBD1; clone_size: few; v_call: TRBV4-3; cdr3_nt: TGCGCCAGTCGACGAACCGGGACAGACTACAATGAGCAGTTCTTC; cdr3_aa: CASRRTGTDYNEQFF
j_call: TRBJ2-1; d_call: NA; clone_size: few; v_call: TRBV27; cdr3_nt: TGTGCCAGCAGTTTCCTCCCCGGTAGCGACTCCTACAATGAGCAGTTCTTC; cdr3_aa: CASSFLPGSDSYNEQFF
j_call: TRBJ2-1; d_call: NA; clone_size: few; v_call: TRBV29-1; cdr3_nt: TGCAGCGTTGAAGATCTAGGAGGGTACGAGCAGTTCTTC; cdr3_aa: CSVEDLGGYEQFF
j_call: TRBJ1-6; d_call: TRBD1; clone_size: NA; v_call: TRBV27; cdr3_nt: TGTGCCAGCAGTTCCGGGACAGGATTGGCCCTCCACTTT; cdr3_aa: CASSSGTGLALHF
j_call: TRBJ1-2; d_call: NA; clone_size: few; v_call: TRBV15; cdr3_nt: TGTGCCACCAGCAGAGATCTGGGAGCGAGGTCCCGGGACTATGGCTACACCTTC; cdr3_aa: CATSRDLGARSRDYGYTF
j_call: TRBJ1-1; d_call: NA; clone_size: NA; v_call: TRBV4-3; cdr3_nt: TGCGCCAGCAGCCAAGATTTCAGAGGTGGTACTGAAGCTTTCTTT; cdr3_aa: CASSQDFRGGTEAFF
j_call: TRBJ2-4; d_call: NA; clone_size: NA; v_call: TRBV5-1; cdr3_nt: TGCGCCAGCAGCTTGCTTTCAGGGATACTAGCCAAAAACATTCAGTACTTC; cdr3_aa: CASSLLSGILAKNIQYF
j_call: TRBJ2-1; d_call: NA; clone_size: few; v_call: TRBV9; cdr3_nt: TGTGCCAGCAGCGGCCGACAGATAGGGCAGTTCTTC; cdr3_aa: CASSGRQIGQFF
j_call: TRBJ2-2; d_call: NA; clone_size: few; v_call: TRBV4-3; cdr3_nt: TGCGCCAGCGCCCCCGCCTGGCCCCTAACGCTCACCGGGGAGCTGTTTTTT; cdr3_aa: CASAPAWPLTLTGELFF
j_call: TRBJ2-4; d_call: TRBD1; clone_size: NA; v_call: TRBV5-1; cdr3_nt: TGCGCCAGCAGCTGGACCGGGACAGGGTACGGTCCGATTCAGTACTTC; cdr3_aa: CASSWTGTGYGPIQYF
j_call: TRBJ1-4; d_call: NA; clone_size: NA; v_call: TRBV29-1; cdr3_nt: TGCAGCGTTGATCTTGGGGTTGCCGGAGAAAAACTGTTTTTT; cdr3_aa: CSVDLGVAGEKLFF
j_call: TRBJ1-3; d_call: NA; clone_size: NA; v_call: TRBV28; cdr3_nt: TGTGCCAGCAGCCGCATGTGGCAAAGCTCTGGAAACACCATATATTTT; cdr3_aa: CASSRMWQSSGNTIYF
j_call: TRBJ2-3; d_call: TRBD1; clone_size: NA; v_call: TRBV9; cdr3_nt: TGTGCCAGCAGCGACCCCGGGACAGGGGAAGATACGCAGTATTTT; cdr3_aa: CASSDPGTGEDTQYF
j_call: TRBJ1-2; d_call: NA; clone_size: few; v_call: TRBV6-6; cdr3_nt: TGTGCCAGCAGTTACTCGACGGACACGTATGGCTACACCTTC; cdr3_aa: CASSYSTDTYGYTF
j_call: TRBJ2-1; d_call: TRBD2; clone_size: NA; v_call: TRBV28; cdr3_nt: TGTGCCAGCAGTCCCGGGATGGCAGGGTTAAGACTAGCGGAAGGGAATGAGCAGTTCTTC; cdr3_aa: CASSPGMAGLRLAEGNEQFF
j_call: TRBJ2-1; d_call: TRBD2; clone_size: few; v_call: TRBV28; cdr3_nt: TGTGCCAGCAGTCTAGGGACTAGCGGGATATACAATGAGCAGTTCTTC; cdr3_aa: CASSLGTSGIYNEQFF
j_call: TRBJ2-1; d_call: NA; clone_size: NA; v_call: TRBV15; cdr3_nt: TGTGCCACCAGCAGACTACCCCCAGCGGAAACCTACAATGAGCAGTTCTTC; cdr3_aa: CATSRLPPAETYNEQFF
j_call: TRBJ2-5; d_call: NA; clone_size: few; v_call: TRBV28; cdr3_nt: TGTGCCAGCATCTCCCCCGCGGGGGCCTTGGAGACCCAGTACTTC; cdr3_aa: CASISPAGALETQYF
j_call: TRBJ2-1; d_call: NA; clone_size: NA; v_call: TRBV24-1; cdr3_nt: TGTGCCACCAGTGATTGGGGGTCCCACTACAATGAGCAGTTCTTC; cdr3_aa: CATSDWGSHYNEQFF
j_call: TRBJ2-1; d_call: TRBD2; clone_size: NA; v_call: TRBV20-1; cdr3_nt: TGCAGTGCTCTCCCTCCACTAGCGGGGGCCTACAATGAGCAGTTCTTC; cdr3_aa: CSALPPLAGAYNEQFF
j_call: TRBJ2-5; d_call: NA; clone_size: many; v_call: TRBV2; cdr3_nt: TGTGCCAGCAGTGTCCAGGGAGGTGGCGAGACCCAGTACTTC; cdr3_aa: CASSVQGGGETQYF
j_call: TRBJ2-1; d_call: NA; clone_size: few; v_call: TRBV7-8; cdr3_nt: TGTGCCAGCAGGTCCCCCGGGGCCTCCTACAATGAGCAGTTCTTC; cdr3_aa: CASRSPGASYNEQFF
j_call: TRBJ2-7; d_call: TRBD1; clone_size: few; v_call: TRBV7-9; cdr3_nt: TGTGCCAGCAGCTATGGGACAGCGAATCCTTACGAGCAGTACTTC; cdr3_aa: CASSYGTANPYEQYF
j_call: TRBJ1-1; d_call: NA; clone_size: NA; v_call: TRBV28; cdr3_nt: TGTGCCAGCAGTTTATCCACCTTTTGGGACACTGAAGCTTTCTTT; cdr3_aa: CASSLSTFWDTEAFF
j_call: TRBJ2-7; d_call: NA; clone_size: NA; v_call: TRBV13; cdr3_nt: TGTGCCAGCAGCTTAGGTGGGGGACCGGGGGCCGAGCAGTACTTC; cdr3_aa: CASSLGGGPGAEQYF
j_call: TRBJ1-6; d_call: NA; clone_size: NA; v_call: TRBV20-1; cdr3_nt: TGCAGTGCTAGTTGGGCGGGGGCCTATAATTCACCCCTCCACTTT; cdr3_aa: CSASWAGAYNSPLHF
j_call: TRBJ2-1; d_call: NA; clone_size: NA; v_call: TRBV20-1; cdr3_nt: TGCAGTGCTAGCAGCCCCGTTGAGCAGTCCTTC; cdr3_aa: CSASSPVEQSF
j_call: TRBJ2-3; d_call: NA; clone_size: NA; v_call: TRBV5-1; cdr3_nt: TGCGCCAGCAGCTTCATGGAAGCAGGCACAGATACGCAGTATTTT; cdr3_aa: CASSFMEAGTDTQYF
j_call: TRBJ2-3; d_call: NA; clone_size: NA; v_call: TRBV20-1; cdr3_nt: TGCAGTGCTAGAGATACGCGGGCCAGCTGGACAGATACGCAGTATTTT; cdr3_aa: CSARDTRASWTDTQYF
j_call: TRBJ2-3; d_call: NA; clone_size: once; v_call: TRBV12-3/TRBV12-4; cdr3_nt: TGTGCCAGCAGTTATTACCGGGATACGCAGTATTTT; cdr3_aa: CASSYYRDTQYF
j_call: TRBJ1-1; d_call: TRBD1; clone_size: many; v_call: TRBV4-3; cdr3_nt: TGCGCCAGCAGCCAAACGACAGGGATGAACACTGAAGCTTTCTTT; cdr3_aa: CASSQTTGMNTEAFF
j_call: TRBJ2-7; d_call: NA; clone_size: NA; v_call: TRBV28; cdr3_nt: TGTGCCAGCAGTAGAAGGGGTTTCTCCTACGAGCAGTACTTC; cdr3_aa: CASSRRGFSYEQYF
j_call: TRBJ2-1; d_call: NA; clone_size: NA; v_call: TRBV27; cdr3_nt: TGTGCCAGCAGTTTGCGCGGGGCTAACAATGAGCAGTTCTTC; cdr3_aa: CASSLRGANNEQFF
j_call: TRBJ1-2; d_call: NA; clone_size: NA; v_call: TRBV7-2; cdr3_nt: TGTGCCAGCAGCTCTAGTACGGGCCCATACTATGGCTACACCTTC; cdr3_aa: CASSSSTGPYYGYTF
j_call: TRBJ2-2; d_call: TRBD2; clone_size: NA; v_call: TRBV5-1; cdr3_nt: TGCGCCAGCAGCTTCCGGACTAGCGGCACCGGGGAGCTGTTTTTT; cdr3_aa: CASSFRTSGTGELFF
j_call: TRBJ2-7; d_call: NA; clone_size: NA; v_call: TRBV3-1; cdr3_nt: TGTGCCAGCAGCCAAGTTCCCCAGGGGACGACCTACGAGCAGTACTTC; cdr3_aa: CASSQVPQGTTYEQYF
j_call: TRBJ1-4; d_call: TRBD1; clone_size: few; v_call: TRBV28; cdr3_nt: TGTGCCAGCAGCCCTGGGGGGACAGGGGAAAAACTGTTTTTT; cdr3_aa: CASSPGGTGEKLFF
j_call: TRBJ2-5; d_call: NA; clone_size: many; v_call: TRBV7-4; cdr3_nt: TGTGCCAGCAGCACTGTGGCAGGGCTTCAAGAGACCCAGTACTTC; cdr3_aa: CASSTVAGLQETQYF
j_call: TRBJ2-1; d_call: TRBD1; clone_size: NA; v_call: TRBV29-1; cdr3_nt: TGCAGCGCCGAGGGGGCAGGGACCTACAATGAGCAGTTCTTC; cdr3_aa: CSAEGAGTYNEQFF
j_call: TRBJ2-1; d_call: NA; clone_size: few; v_call: TRBV28; cdr3_nt: TGTGCCAGCAGTTTACCCGGGGGTGACAATGAGCAGTTCTTC; cdr3_aa: CASSLPGGDNEQFF
j_call: TRBJ1-5; d_call: TRBD1; clone_size: few; v_call: TRBV20-1; cdr3_nt: TGCAGTGCTAGAGGGATAGGGACAGGGTTAAGCAATCAGCCCCAGCATTTT; cdr3_aa: CSARGIGTGLSNQPQHF
j_call: TRBJ2-5; d_call: NA; clone_size: many; v_call: TRBV6-6; cdr3_nt: TGTGCCAGCAGTTACGTGAGGGATTCTCAAGAGACCCAGTACTTC; cdr3_aa: CASSYVRDSQETQYF
j_call: TRBJ2-4; d_call: NA; clone_size: NA; v_call: TRBV5-1; cdr3_nt: TGCGCCAGCAGCTTGGATGGGGCAACTAAAAACATTCAGTACTTC; cdr3_aa: CASSLDGATKNIQYF
j_call: TRBJ2-1; d_call: TRBD2; clone_size: NA; v_call: TRBV27; cdr3_nt: TGTGCCAGCAGTTTAGAGGGTAGCGGGGGGGCCTACAATGAGCAGTTCTTC; cdr3_aa: CASSLEGSGGAYNEQFF
j_call: TRBJ1-1; d_call: NA; clone_size: NA; v_call: TRBV12-3/TRBV12-4; cdr3_nt: TGTGCCAGCAGTGACTGGAGAAAAGATGAAGCTTTCTTT; cdr3_aa: CASSDWRKDEAFF
j_call: TRBJ2-7; d_call: TRBD1; clone_size: NA; v_call: TRBV15; cdr3_nt: TGTGCCACCAGCAGCCAACAGGGGGTAGAATCCGAGCAGTACTTC; cdr3_aa: CATSSQQGVESEQYF
j_call: TRBJ2-1; d_call: TRBD2; clone_size: NA; v_call: TRBV14; cdr3_nt: TGTGCCAGCAGCCCATGGGTAGCGGGCTCCTACAATGAGCAGTTCTTC; cdr3_aa: CASSPWVAGSYNEQFF